This TCR beta chain was profiled in a study of CD8 T cells in Susac syndrome. Random hexamers were used to reverse transcribe the RNA input (0.5 to 1 ug). TCRdb processed the immunoSEQ multiplex PCR reads anew with MiXCR; each CDR3 protein has one entry. This sample has about 300,000 distinct CDR3 sequences, with around 91% found just once. In blood CD8+ and CD4+ T cells, TCR beta underwent sequencing. TEMRA cells were FACS-enriched and CD8+ and CD4+ T cells negatively isolated. Looked up from germline, CDR1 is SGDLS and CDR2 is YYNGEE. The V segment lost 5 bases and the J segment 5 bases; nucleotides outside the gene matches: 1. The CDR3 totals 13 residues.

Material: CD8+ T cells from PBMCs. This clonotype was sampled from a human donor with multiple sclerosis. V and J are TRBV9 and TRBJ2-2, with TRBD1 matching over 9 bases. The CDR3 loop is CASRGTGTGELFF. The CDR3 DNA reads TGTGCCAGCAGGGGGACAGGGACCGGGGAGCTGTTTTTT.